The clone carrying this T cell receptor (beta chain) was counted a single time. As yet, its antigen is unknown. These data belong to a study of cytomegalovirus exposure and HLA in healthy donors. Findings of the study overall: V segments that were indistinguishable, TRBV6-2 and TRBV6-3 among them, were omitted from analysis. Productive rates of about 87% or about 30% were seen for most TCR beta V segments in an earlier analysis.

Vbeta (60) and Jbeta (13) primers were used in the PCR. Method: immunoSEQ multiplex PCR; TCRdb's copy keeps in-frame clones and lacks some. The repertoire has 70,000 to 85,000 clones, less than 80% of them found once; the top ten carry roughly 9.1%. This CDR3 region has 17 residues. The V end was cut by 0 bases, the J end by 2 bases, with 16 bases between. CDR1 and CDR2 (germline): SGDLS, YYNGEE. Input material: PBMCs. The TCR originated in a man aged 35 to 55 in good health and CMV-seropositive. V gene TRBV9 combines with J gene TRBJ2-3, with a possible D match to TRBD1 (6 bases). CDR3 bases: TGTGCCAGCAGCGTAGACTTAAAGGGGGAACCCACAGATACGCAGTATTTT. The encoded protein is CASSVDLKGEPTDTQYF.